One sample yielded the 29 T cell receptor beta chains listed below, sequenced in a study of cytomegalovirus exposure and HLA in healthy donors. The study ran its PCR with 60 Vbeta and 13 Jbeta primers. Generated by immunoSEQ multiplex PCR, the TCRdb table keeps only in-frame clones and is missing some. Found here are roughly 180,000 clones, around 80% of them singletons; the top ten hold nearly 2.5%. Sequencing input: PBMCs. Every receptor here comes from a male donor in good health and CMV-seronegative.

Concerning this clone: Compared with germline, one end of the junction differs, possibly owing to a read error. The V gene is TRBV5-6, the J gene TRBJ1-1; no clear D gene. The CDR3 is 15 residues long. CDR1 and CDR2 from the germline V gene are SGHDT and YYEEEE. This chain's CDR3 is CANSLDGVMYTEAFF. The DNA for the CDR3 is TGTGCCAACAGCTTGGACGGAGTTATGTACACTGAAGCTTTCTTT. Based on the CDR3 plus reference TRBV5-6 and TRBJ1-1, the full variable domain is DAGVTQSPTHLIKTRGQQVTLRCSPKSGHDTVSWYQQALGQGPQFIFQYYEEEERQRGNFPDRFSGHQFPNYSSELNVNALLLGDSALYLCANSLDGVMYTEAFFGQGTRLTVV.

The V gene is TRBV27, the J gene TRBJ2-7, with D maybe TRBD2 (6 bases). With 5 bases removed from V and 5 bases from J, the gap between germline ends came to 13 bases. Germline CDR1 MNHEY, CDR2 SMNVEV (reference sequence). There are 13 residues in the CDR3. CDR3 sequence reads: CASSLGRQNEQYF. CDR3 bases: TGTGCCAGCAGTCTGGGGAGGCAGAACGAGCAGTACTTC.

V and J are TRBV4-3 and TRBJ2-3, with TRBD2 as a possible D gene (6 bases). The CDR3 spans 15 residues. Germline V gene sequence: CDR1 LGHNA, CDR2 YSLEER. V lost 0 bases to trimming and J lost 2 bases, with 9 bases between them. The CDR3: CASSQEGGTTDTQYF. The DNA for the CDR3 is TGCGCCAGCAGCCAAGAAGGAGGGACCACAGATACGCAGTATTTT.

CDR3 amino acids: CASSLANVGGGRTDTQYF. In DNA form, the CDR3 reads TGTGCCAGCAGCTTAGCGAATGTTGGCGGGGGACGCACAGATACGCAGTATTTT. The chain is built from TRBV7-9 and TRBJ2-3, with TRBD2 identical over 7 bases. CDR1 SEHNR and CDR2 FQNEAQ come from the germline V gene (reference sequence). This CDR3 contains 18 residues. Losses at the gene ends were 0 bases for V and 1 base for J; bases not matched to a gene: 10.

The J gene is TRBJ2-1, the V gene TRBV11-3; 10 bases match TRBD2. J was trimmed by 4 bases and V by 4 bases; bases with no gene match: 7. Germline CDR1 is SGHNT and CDR2 is YENEEA. This CDR3 is built from 16 residues. This CDR3 reads CASSSSGTSEYNEQFF. In DNA, the CDR3 is TGTGCCAGCAGCTCGAGCGGGACTAGCGAATACAATGAGCAGTTCTTC. The whole variable domain, remainder taken from reference TRBV11-3 and TRBJ2-1, is EAGVVQSPRYKIIEKKQPVAFWCNPISGHNTLYWYLQNLGQGPELLIRYENEEAVDDSQLPKDRFSAERLKGVDSTLKIQPAELGDSAVYLCASSSSGTSEYNEQFFGPGTRLTVL.

V usage is TRBV7-3 and J usage is TRBJ2-3; possibly TRBD1 for D (5 bases). CDR3 length: 14 amino acids. Germline V gene lookup returns CDR1 SGHTA and CDR2 FQGTGA. The V end lost 4 bases, the J end lost 6 bases, and 14 bases lay between the germline ends. CDR3 DNA sequence: TGTGCCAGCAGCTCTTCAGGGCTGGGGGATACGCAGTATTTT. Translated: CASSSSGLGDTQYF.

The chain employs TRBV9 and TRBJ1-1, with D possibly TRBD1 on 5 matching bases. The V gene lost 3 bases and the J gene lost 4 bases, with 10 bases spanning the gap. The CDR3 sequence is 13 residues long. Germline CDR1 reads SGDLS; CDR2 reads YYNGEE. This chain's CDR3 is CASSARQSTEAFF. CDR3 nucleotides: TGTGCCAGCAGCGCCCGACAGAGCACTGAAGCTTTCTTT. Combining the CDR3 with reference TRBV9 and TRBJ1-1 gives the whole variable domain DSGVTQTPKHLITATGQRVTLRCSPRSGDLSVYWYQQSLDQGLQFLIQYYNGEERAKGNILERFSAQQFPDLHSELNLSSLELGDSALYFCASSARQSTEAFFGQGTRLTVV.

This rearrangement joins TRBV5-1 to TRBJ2-5, with 7 nucleotides matching TRBD1. This CDR3 region has 14 residues. CDR1 is SGHRS and CDR2 is YFSETQ in the germline V gene. The V gene end was trimmed by 6 bases and the J gene end by 1 base; junction bases not matched to a gene: 6. The DNA for the CDR3 is TGCGCCAGCACCACAGGGGACCTCCAAGAGACCCAGTACTTC. This sequence encodes CASTTGDLQETQYF.

J is TRBJ2-4 and V is TRBV19; TRBD1 is a possible D gene (6 bases). CDR1 and CDR2 (germline): LNHDA, SQIVND (reference sequence). The CDR3 is 15 residues long. Trimming shortened V by 7 bases and J by 1 base, and 14 bases separated the two germline ends. CDR3 sequence reads: CASKEQGVAKNIQYF. The CDR3 region has the DNA TGTGCCAGTAAGGAACAGGGTGTTGCCAAAAACATTCAGTACTTC.

CDR3 nucleotides: TGTGCCAGCAGGCGACAGGTGGGGAGCAATCAGCCCCAGCATTTT. Amino acids: CASRRQVGSNQPQHF. The V gene is TRBV6-5, the J gene TRBJ1-5, with D possibly TRBD1 on 6 matching bases. Trimming shortened V by 6 bases and J by 1 base, and 13 bases separated the two germline ends. The CDR3 has 15 residues. Germline V gene lookup returns CDR1 MNHEY and CDR2 SVGAGI.

In this sample, this clone turned up once. The chain joins TRBV4-2 to TRBJ2-5; no clear D gene. Trimming took off 0 bases at V and 2 bases at J, with 10 bases between the two ends. This CDR3 spans 15 amino acids. The germline V gene has CDR1 LGHNA and CDR2 YNFKEQ. The DNA of the CDR3 is TGTGCCAGCAGCCAAGAGGCTAGGCCGCAAGAGACCCAGTACTTC. It is translated as CASSQEARPQETQYF.

The chain has TRBV6-5 and TRBJ2-7, with TRBD1 identical over 10 bases. The CDR3 runs 14 residues. V lost 6 bases and J lost 5; bases outside the gene matches: 7. Germline CDR1 and CDR2: MNHEY and SVGAGI. CDR3 protein: CASSKDRGINEQYF. CDR3 bases: TGTGCCAGCAGCAAGGACAGGGGGATCAACGAGCAGTACTTC.

This clone was found once. J is TRBJ2-7 and V is TRBV4-2; D is perhaps TRBD1 (6 bases). Germline CDR1 LGHNA, CDR2 YNFKEQ. Trimming stripped 8 bases from V and 5 bases from J, with 19 bases between. The CDR3 is made up of 14 amino acids. The CDR3 DNA reads TGTGCCAGCCTCAGCAGGGGTTTACGAGACGAGCAGTACTTC. Translating it yields CASLSRGLRDEQYF.

For this clone: A junction end diverges from the germline sequence, so it may reflect a read error. The chain couples TRBV7-3 to TRBJ1-2; D possibly corresponds to TRBD1 (5 bases). The CDR3 loop spans 15 amino acids. Germline V lookup: CDR1 SGHTA, CDR2 FQGTGA. The CDR3 spells CASSVVGGADDGYPF. Written as DNA, the CDR3 is TGTGCCAGCAGCGTCGTGGGCGGGGCTGATGATGGCTACCCCTTC. Full variable domain (remainder filled in from reference TRBV7-3 and TRBJ1-2): GAGVSQTPSNKVTEKGKYVELRCDPISGHTALYWYRQSLGQGPEFLIYFQGTGAADDSGLPNDRFFAVRPEGSVSTLKIQRTERGDSAVYLCASSVVGGADDGYPFGSGTRLTVV.

This chain links TRBV21-1 with TRBJ2-5; the table's D call of TRBD2 was not tested on the DNA. The DNA end is more similar to TRBJ2-7, so the J call may be wrong. TRBV21-1 is designated a pseudogene. This CDR3 is 20 amino acids long. The CDR3 sequence is CASSNRGQGTSGARSYEQYF. CDR3 DNA: TGTGCCAGCAGCAATAGGGGGCAAGGGACTAGCGGGGCACGCTCCTACGAGCAGTACTTC.

The CDR3 loop reads CASSYRQDVGNTIYF. The CDR3 DNA reads as TGTGCCAGCAGTTACCGACAGGACGTCGGAAACACCATATATTTT. V and J are TRBV6-5 and TRBJ1-3; TRBD1 is a possible D gene (6 bases). Per the germline V gene, CDR1 is MNHEY and CDR2 is SVGAGI. The CDR3 sequence is 15 residues long. V was trimmed by 2 bases and J by 4 bases, leaving 12 bases between them.

This chain uses TRBV4-2 with TRBJ2-3; 9 bases match TRBD2. CDR1 and CDR2 from the germline V gene are LGHNA and YNFKEQ. The CDR3 consists of 18 residues. V shed 6 bases and J 2 bases; nucleotides not matched to a gene: 15. The CDR3 DNA is TGTGCCAGCAGGAAATTCCCGGGCCTAGCGGGGACCACAGATACGCAGTATTTT. This codes for CASRKFPGLAGTTDTQYF.

The rearrangement uses TRBV5-1 and TRBJ1-1, with 10 bases fitting TRBD1. Per germline, CDR1 SGHRS and CDR2 YFSETQ. This CDR3 has 18 residues. J was trimmed by 0 bases and V by 3 bases; bases with no gene match: 11. The CDR3 DNA reads TGCGCCAGCAGCTACACCGCGGGACAGGGGCCCTTGAACACTGAAGCTTTCTTT. Amino acids: CASSYTAGQGPLNTEAFF. The variable domain in full, with the rest retrieved from reference TRBV5-1 and TRBJ1-1, is KAGVTQTPRYLIKTRGQQVTLSCSPISGHRSVSWYQQTPGQGLQFLFEYFSETQRNKGNFPGRFSGRQFSNSRSEMNVSTLELGDSALYLCASSYTAGQGPLNTEAFFGQGTRLTVV.

This clone appeared a single time. The gene calls are TRBV28 and TRBJ2-5; TRBD1 matches at 7 bases. This CDR3 comprises 14 residues. Trimming removed 6 bases from V and 5 bases from J; junction bases left unmatched: 9. Germline V lookup: CDR1 MDHEN, CDR2 SYDVKM. CDR3 region: CASSVRQGLETQYF. CDR3 in DNA: TGTGCCAGCAGCGTAAGACAGGGTCTGGAGACCCAGTACTTC.

The chain links TRBV7-2 to TRBJ2-7; D possibly corresponds to TRBD1 (6 bases). The germline gives CDR1 SGHTA, CDR2 FQGNSA. V lost 3 bases to trimming and J lost 2 bases, with 11 bases between them. CDR3 length: 14 amino acids. CDR3 nucleotides: TGTGCCAGCAGCTTGGGTGGACAGACCTACGAGCAGTACTTC. This gives the protein CASSLGGQTYEQYF.

The V call is TRBV7-7, the J call TRBJ1-4, with D perhaps TRBD1 (6 bases). Germline CDR1 is SSHAT and CDR2 is FNYEAQ (reference sequence). V was pared by 8 bases and J by 5 bases, with 18 bases between. The CDR3 is 15 amino acids. For the CDR3, the DNA is TGTGCCAGCTCCCGGGCTAGGACAGAAAATGAAAAACTGTTTTTT. Its protein is CASSRARTENEKLFF.

V and J are TRBV5-4 and TRBJ2-5; 8 bases match TRBD1. J lost 4 bases, V lost 2 bases, and 4 bases had no gene match. The CDR3 loop spans 14 amino acids. CDR1 and CDR2 (germline): SGHNT, YYREEE (reference sequence). CDR3 sequence (DNA): TGTGCCAGCAGCTTCGGACAGGGCGGAGAGACCCAGTACTTC. Protein product: CASSFGQGGETQYF.

This rearrangement joins TRBV2 to TRBJ2-5; unclear D gene. The V gene lost 4 bases and the J gene lost 4 bases, with 7 bases spanning the gap. The CDR3 length is 12 residues. Germline CDR1 SNHLY, CDR2 FYNNEI. This chain's CDR3 is CASSAEAETQYF. CDR3 coding DNA: TGTGCCAGCAGTGCCGAGGCAGAGACCCAGTACTTC. The full variable domain, with the rest looked up from reference TRBV2 and TRBJ2-5, is EPEVTQTPSHQVTQMGQEVILRCVPISNHLYFYWYRQILGQKVEFLVSFYNNEISEKSEIFDDQFSVERPDGSNFTLKIRSTKLEDSAMYFCASSAEAETQYFGPGTRLLVL.

The chain links TRBV10-2 to TRBJ2-7; 9 bases are shared with TRBD1. This CDR3 region has 14 residues. CDR1 and CDR2 from the germline V gene are WSHSY and SAAADI. The V gene end was trimmed by 2 bases and the J gene end by 3 bases; junction bases not matched to a gene: 2. The CDR3 reads CASSERQGDYEQYF. As DNA, the CDR3 is TGCGCCAGCAGTGAGAGACAGGGGGACTACGAGCAGTACTTC.

The genes are TRBV18 and TRBJ2-1; TRBD2 aligns across 9 bases. This CDR3 has 18 residues. Germline lookup yields CDR1 KGHSH and CDR2 LQKENI. The trim removed 2 bases at V and 4 bases at J, leaving 12 bases unmatched. As DNA, the CDR3 is TGTGCCAGCTCACCAATTATCAGGGCTAGCGGGGATTACAATGAGCAGTTCTTC. Protein: CASSPIIRASGDYNEQFF. Drawing the rest from reference TRBV18 and TRBJ2-1, the complete variable domain is NAGVMQNPRHLVRRRGQEARLRCSPMKGHSHVYWYRQLPEEGLKFMVYLQKENIIDESGMPKERFSAEFPKEGPSILRIQQVVRGDSAAYFCASSPIIRASGDYNEQFFGPGTRLTVL.

V is TRBV19 and J is TRBJ2-7, with D perhaps TRBD2 (6 bases). The length of the CDR3 is 14 residues. Germline CDR1 is LNHDA and CDR2 is SQIVND (reference sequence). The V end lost 6 bases, the J end lost 3 bases, and 15 bases lay between the germline ends. The CDR3 loop reads CASRIRAGYYEQYF. The CDR3, as DNA: TGTGCCAGTAGAATTCGGGCGGGATACTACGAGCAGTACTTC. The whole variable domain, filled in from reference TRBV19 and TRBJ2-7, reads DGGITQSPKYLFRKEGQNVTLSCEQNLNHDAMYWYRQDPGQGLRLIYYSQIVNDFQKGDIAEGYSVSREKKESFPLTVTSAQKNPTAFYLCASRIRAGYYEQYFGPGTRLTVT.

This chain links TRBV28 with TRBJ2-7; D may be TRBD1 (5 bases). Germline V CDR1 and CDR2: MDHEN, SYDVKM. This CDR3 spans 13 amino acids. The V end was cut by 7 bases, the J end by 2 bases, with 12 bases between. Written as DNA, the CDR3 is TGTGCCAGCAACCAACAGGTTACCTACGAGCAGTACTTC. Encoded protein: CASNQQVTYEQYF.

The rearrangement links TRBV29-1 to TRBJ2-2, with D possibly matching TRBD2 (5 bases). Germline CDR1 reads SQVTM; CDR2 reads ANQGSEA. This CDR3 spans 12 amino acids. V was shortened by 8 bases and J by 7 bases, with 14 bases between the two germline ends. Written as DNA, the CDR3 is TGCAGCTACCAAGGAGCGGTCGGGGAGCTGTTTTTT. It translates to CSYQGAVGELFF.

The V gene is TRBV7-3, the J gene TRBJ2-2; TRBD2 matches 13 bases. The CDR3 consists of 18 residues. Unmatched junction bases numbered 5, after V lost 1 base and J lost 3 bases. Germline loops: CDR1 SGHTA, CDR2 FQGTGA. This chain's CDR3 is CASSLSGLAGDHTGELFF. The CDR3 DNA reads as TGTGCCAGCAGCTTAAGCGGACTAGCGGGGGATCACACCGGGGAGCTGTTTTTT.